This TCR beta chain was captured in a study of response to subunit inactivated influenza vaccine. Whole-study results and caveats: Seasonal influenza vaccination, on each occasion, was suggested by the authors to recruit few new T cells.

The ends were cut back, 4 bases at V and 8 bases at J, with 14 bases in the middle. The CDR3 covers 14 residues. The germline gives CDR1 SEHNR, CDR2 FQNEAQ (reference sequence). This clonotype was seen many times. The target antigen is unknown. TCRdb independently ran MiXCR on the RT-PCR reads; one entry per CDR3 protein. The sample shows roughly 160,000 distinct CDR3 sequences, about a tenth of them seen only once. This material consisted of non-naive T cells sorted from PBMCs, taken 40 to 50 days after vaccination. This sequence was found in a man between 45 and 60 years old who received an inactivated influenza vaccine. The chain uses TRBV7-9 and TRBJ1-4, with a possible D match to TRBD1 (5 bases). DNA of the CDR3: TGTGCCAGCAGCTCCTACCAGGGTCACGAAAAACTGTTTTTT. Translation: CASSSYQGHEKLFF.